Included here is one T cell receptor beta chain sequence, with context. This CDR3 contains 14 residues. V gave up 7 bases and J gave up 8 bases, with 15 bases separating them. Germline CDR1 and CDR2: MDHEN and SYDVKM. This entry belongs to a study of blood T cell repertoires in COVID-19. Study information: Some COVID-19 samples were acute and others convalescent; all came from the United States, Italy and Spain. PBMCs, B-cell-depleted T cells, or T cells provided the cDNA or gDNA that made up the material.

Authors' analysis steps: The assay estimated nucleated cells by amplifying reference gene primers. Repertoires were generated with immunoSEQ multiplex PCR, while TCRdb's copy carries only in-frame clones and drops some. V and J calls and clone size are copied from that table; D and trimming were computed from the DNA. The table includes under 550,000 clones, approximately 90% detected once. Sequencing was performed on peripheral blood. V is TRBV28 and J is TRBJ1-6; TRBD1 is a possible D gene (5 bases). The receptor's source is a man younger than 35 with COVID-19, enrolled during active disease. CDR3 in amino acids: CASNGGRGYSPLHF. The CDR3 DNA sequence: TGTGCCAGCAATGGCGGGAGGGGCTATTCACCCCTCCACTTT.